This T cell receptor beta chain was documented in a study of radiation and T cells in renal cell carcinoma. V gave up 0 bases and J gave up 3 bases, with 5 bases separating them. There are 13 residues in the CDR3. Germline V CDR1 and CDR2: PRHDT, FYEKMQ (reference sequence). The assay was immunoSEQ multiplex PCR, and TCRdb's table has in-frame clones only and misses some. This table holds tens of thousands of clones, approximately 86% found once. Points from the study as a whole: No pretreatment tumor biopsies were available for baseline clonotypes.

Time point denoted: blood 4 weeks post-SBRT, at nephrectomy. The sample's treatment: 15 Gy SBRT to primary tumor, nephrectomy 4 weeks later. Nephrectomy followed 15 Gy stereotactic body radiation by 4 weeks. Blood was sampled at baseline, 2 weeks and 4 weeks after SBRT. The patient's renal cell carcinoma had clear cell pathology. Remarks on this clone: Its antigen is not identified.

This receptor was taken from a man aged 50 to 60 with renal cell carcinoma. V is TRBV13 and J is TRBJ2-5; D perhaps matches TRBD2 (5 bases). The sample here was blood, taken from a patient whose treatment included radiotherapy and nephrectomy. The CDR3: CASSLGLEETQYF. CDR3 nucleotides: TGTGCCAGCAGCTTAGGACTAGAAGAGACCCAGTACTTC.